This T cell receptor (beta chain) appears in the sequencing data of a study of cytomegalovirus exposure and HLA in healthy donors. Findings and caveats of the study: The authors confirmed in vitro that a few CMV-associated chains were specific for CMV antigens.

The CDR3 has 14 amino acids. CDR1 and CDR2 (germline): ENHRY, SYGVKD. Trimming at V came to 9 bases and at J to 2 bases, leaving 3 bases not matched to a gene. In regard to this clone: Its antigen remains unknown.

Sequenced by immunoSEQ multiplex PCR; TCRdb stores in-frame clones only, minus some. This table has fewer than 150,000 clones, around 80% appearing once. While the first cohort had 600 to 800 subjects, the donors belonged to the separate validation cohort of 100 to 150 subjects. Sequenced: PBMCs. This receptor was obtained from a man aged 30 to 45 in good health and CMV-seropositive. V gene TRBV10-3 combines with J gene TRBJ2-2; 10 bases are shared with TRBD2. CDR3 sequence (DNA): TGTGCCATAACTAGCGGGGTCAACACCGGGGAGCTGTTTTTT. Encoded protein: CAITSGVNTGELFF.